The 6 T cell receptor beta chains reported below all come from one sample, sequenced in a study of CD8 T cells in Susac syndrome. A quantity of roughly 0.5 to 1 ug RNA underwent reverse transcription using random hexamers. TCRdb re-analysed the immunoSEQ multiplex PCR reads in MiXCR, keeping a single row per CDR3 protein. This table holds under 200,000 distinct CDR3 sequences, approximately 95% found once. The specimen sequenced was CD4+ T cells from PBMCs. These receptors were collected from a human donor in good health.

The chain recombines TRBV3-1 with TRBJ1-1, with D possibly being TRBD1 (6 bases). Per the germline V gene, CDR1 is LGHDT and CDR2 is YNNKEL (reference sequence). The CDR3 loop spans 12 amino acids. Trimming stripped 8 bases from V and 6 bases from J, with 13 bases between. CDR3 nucleotide sequence: TGTGCCAGCTCAACAGGGTCTGCTGAAGCTTTCTTT. Its protein is CASSTGSAEAFF. The whole variable domain, filled in from reference TRBV3-1 and TRBJ1-1, reads DTAVSQTPKYLVTQMGNDKSIKCEQNLGHDTMYWYKQDSKKFLKIMFSYNNKELIINETVPNRFSPKSPDKAHLNLHINSLELGDSAVYFCASSTGSAEAFFGQGTRLTVV.

This clonotype was recorded a few times. This sequence joins TRBV11-2 and TRBJ2-5; possibly TRBD2 for D (7 bases). V was cut by 0 bases and J by 4 bases, with 18 bases left in between. The germline V gene has CDR1 SGHAT and CDR2 FQNNGV. The CDR3 consists of 17 residues. Written as DNA, the CDR3 is TGTGCCAGCAGCTTAGATACAAGACGGGGGGCGGGAGAGACCCAGTACTTC. Translation gives CASSLDTRRGAGETQYF.

V and J are TRBV12-3 or TRBV12-4 and TRBJ2-3; 8 bases map to TRBD2. The J segment lost 4 bases and the V segment lost 7 bases, leaving 13 bases of the junction unmatched. CDR3 size: 16 residues. CDR3 DNA: TGTGCCAGCACTACCCCCGGGAGGGGAAGGGCAGATACGCAGTATTTT. Protein sequence: CASTTPGRGRADTQYF.

The rearrangement links TRBV20-1 to TRBJ2-3; D might be TRBD2 (6 bases). The germline V gene has CDR1 DFQATT and CDR2 SNEGSKA (reference sequence). The CDR3 has 15 amino acids. Trimming removed 6 bases at V and 3 bases at J, with 19 bases between. CDR3 nucleotide sequence: TGCAGTGCGGGGCCCCGGGACTCCGGAACAGATACGCAGTATTTT. Its protein product is CSAGPRDSGTDTQYF.

V and J are TRBV20-1 and TRBJ1-5; perhaps TRBD1 as D (6 bases). The CDR3 totals 15 residues. V lost 0 bases, J lost 5 bases, and 14 bases lay in between. Germline values: CDR1 DFQATT, CDR2 SNEGSKA (reference sequence). The CDR3 protein is CSARDGGQLDQPQHF. CDR3 DNA: TGCAGTGCTAGAGATGGGGGACAACTAGATCAGCCCCAGCATTTT.

This clonotype has only a few counts. The rearrangement links TRBV9 to TRBJ1-3; D is unclear. V was trimmed by 0 bases and J by 6 bases, leaving 4 bases between them. Per the germline V gene, CDR1 is SGDLS and CDR2 is YYNGEE. The CDR3 is 12 residues long. The CDR3 DNA reads as TGTGCCAGCAGCGTAGACCAAAACACCATATATTTT. Its translation is CASSVDQNTIYF.